This record covers a single TCR beta chain. Its antigen is undetermined. The data belong to a study of Ad26.COV2.S vaccination and SARS-CoV-2 variants. Study-level points and caveats: The study found similar non-spike TCR breadth in vaccine and placebo recipients.

The repertoire was sequenced with immunoSEQ multiplex PCR; TCRdb's copy has only in-frame clones and lacks some. The profile shows hundreds of thousands of clones, approximately 86% of them singletons. Noted treatment: roughly 20 received Ad26.COV2.S at low or high dose, single or two shots; several received placebo; per-sample allocation not given. Sampling was performed 63 days after the first vaccine or placebo injection. Germline V gene sequence: CDR1 SNHLY, CDR2 FYNNEI. The junction had 6 bases not matched to a gene; V was cut back by 6 bases and J by 6 bases. The CDR3 is made up of 14 amino acids.

The sequences come from peripheral blood, collected in a trial of Ad26.COV2.S vaccine versus placebo. The chain uses TRBV2 and TRBJ1-2; 11 nucleotides match TRBD1. This sequence was found in a person between 18 and 60 years old who received the Ad26.COV2.S COVID-19 vaccine or a placebo. The CDR3 sequence is CASRAGQGAHGYTF. CDR3 bases: TGTGCCAGCAGAGCAGGACAGGGGGCTCATGGCTACACCTTC.